This TCR beta chain was captured by sequencing in a study of CD8 T cells in ankylosing spondylitis (dated by TCRdb to between 2016 and 2019). For context, the study as a whole: The study set out to find disease-linked TCR variants by profiling T cell receptor beta repertoires in ankylosing spondylitis patients and healthy donors. The whole study cohort included 108 healthy donors and 25 ankylosing spondylitis patients. Peripheral blood samples were taken, and synovial fluid was additionally collected from ankylosing spondylitis patients.

Cut back by 2 bases and 7 bases, the V and J ends lie 11 bases apart. Including cysteine and phenylalanine, the CDR3 has 14 amino acids. Only the CDR3 DNA is retained, 42 bases long and in frame from the first base. For CDR1 and CDR2, the germline V gene lists MDHEN and SYDVKM. This clonotype was detected only a few times. What this receptor recognizes is not known. Base-call qualities are not available, and no considerably larger clone is one nucleotide away. The study at large found these results: Significant enrichment of the disease-linked clones was reported in matched synovial fluid samples from ankylosing spondylitis patients. The disease-linked clones had a CD8+ phenotype and were found at relatively low frequencies in peripheral blood. A TCR beta motif of roughly 8 highly homologous amino acid variants appeared characteristic of blood from ankylosing spondylitis patients. Some of the motif variants had been reported before in the synovial fluid and blood of reactive arthritis patients, a finding that suggests common disease-initiation mechanisms.

Sequencing was carried out with an Illumina HiSeq 2500. Quantitative 5'-RACE with molecular barcodes was the method used to prepare the TCR beta libraries. The study's processing was this. A new computational method based on a probabilistic model of VDJ rearrangement was used to identify disease-linked TCR variants. TCRdb reprocessed the public reads (quality trimming at Q25 with fastp, clone calling with MiXCR) and kept in-frame beta chains. Each CDR3 protein gets just one entry, which takes the most common genes and DNA from the rows behind it. It is TCRdb's table, rather than the study itself, that gives the V and J calls and clone size. Within this sample are 200,000 to 250,000 distinct CDR3 sequences, with around 16% of them counted one time only. Approximately 46% of the sample goes to the ten largest clones.

This clonotype originated in a male donor with ankylosing spondylitis. The chain is made from TRBV28 and TRBJ2-2; TRBD1 is perhaps the D gene, given 5 matching bases. The specimen sequenced was blood, either unsorted or a sorted T cell fraction (not recorded which). CDR3 region: CASSLVRRVGELFF. The nucleotide sequence reads TGTGCCAGCAGTTTAGTCCGCAGGGTCGGGGAGCTGTTTTTT.